The 18 T cell receptor beta chains below were found in one sample sequenced in a study of T cell responses to AZD1222 COVID-19 vaccine. This table comes from immunoSEQ multiplex PCR, and its TCRdb copy is limited to in-frame clones, with some not included. The profile shows around 100,000 clones, about 90% of them singletons. This specimen consisted of peripheral blood, obtained on day 0 of AZD1222 vaccination. The source is an adult in good health.

In its sample, this clone was seen once. The gene calls are TRBV5-4 and TRBJ2-5; TRBD2 aligns across 7 bases. The length of the CDR3 is 14 residues. The V segment lost 5 bases and the J segment 3 bases; nucleotides outside the gene matches: 7. CDR1 is SGHNT and CDR2 is YYREEE in the germline V gene (reference sequence). CDR3 DNA sequence: TGTGCCAGCAGAACCCGTGGGGGGGAAGAGACCCAGTACTTC. Translation gives CASRTRGGEETQYF.

The V and J genes are TRBV5-1 and TRBJ1-2; D gene uncertain. Germline V gene data show CDR1 as SGHRS and CDR2 as YFSETQ. The CDR3 is made up of 13 amino acids. Trimming took off 0 bases at V and 3 bases at J, with 6 bases between the two ends. CDR3 sequence reads: CASSLDGDYGYTF. For the CDR3, the DNA is TGCGCCAGCAGCTTGGATGGGGACTATGGCTACACCTTC. Combining the CDR3 with reference TRBV5-1 and TRBJ1-2 gives the whole variable domain KAGVTQTPRYLIKTRGQQVTLSCSPISGHRSVSWYQQTPGQGLQFLFEYFSETQRNKGNFPGRFSGRQFSNSRSEMNVSTLELGDSALYLCASSLDGDYGYTFGSGTRLTVV.

The rearrangement links TRBV24-1 to TRBJ2-1; TRBD1 aligns across 10 bases. J was trimmed by 12 bases and V by 7 bases; bases with no gene match: 14. The CDR3 has 15 residues. CDR1 and CDR2 (germline): KGHDR, SFDVKD. The CDR3 bases are TGTGCCACCAGCCCCCGACAGGGGGCTTTTCGTGGGCAGTTCTTC. Translation gives CATSPRQGAFRGQFF.

As concerns this clone: Given the absence of the conserved phenylalanine or tryptophan at the CDR3 end, a read error is likely. The DNA is omitted, as the CDR3 cannot be located on it reliably, and the CDR3 follows TCRdb's listing. The chain combines TRBV30 with TRBJ1-1; TRBD1, the D gene given by the table, was not confirmed from the DNA. The CDR3 adds up to 9 amino acids, both ends counted. Germline V gene sequence: CDR1 GTSNPN, CDR2 SVGIG (reference sequence). The CDR3: CAWSPTGRV.

The chain uses TRBV6-5 and TRBJ2-7; the match to TRBD2 covers 12 bases. The CDR3 consists of 15 residues. The germline gives CDR1 MNHEY, CDR2 SVGAGI. V lost 6 bases and J lost 3; bases outside the gene matches: 6. CDR3 residues: CASRGLAGGHYEQYF. The CDR3, as DNA: TGTGCCAGCAGGGGACTAGCGGGTGGTCACTACGAGCAGTACTTC.

The chain uses TRBV5-6 and TRBJ1-4; 8 bases fit TRBD1. This CDR3 contains 17 residues. The junction had 14 bases not matched to a gene; V was cut back by 2 bases and J by 8 bases. Germline V lookup: CDR1 SGHDT, CDR2 YYEEEE. The CDR3 bases are TGTGCCAGCAGCTTCCTGTTCCAGACAGGGGTTCAGGAAAAACTGTTTTTT. Protein product: CASSFLFQTGVQEKLFF. The full variable domain, rest sourced from reference TRBV5-6 and TRBJ1-4, is DAGVTQSPTHLIKTRGQQVTLRCSPKSGHDTVSWYQQALGQGPQFIFQYYEEEERQRGNFPDRFSGHQFPNYSSELNVNALLLGDSALYLCASSFLFQTGVQEKLFFGSGTQLSVL.

The chain has TRBV2 and TRBJ1-6; 8 bases map to TRBD1. Germline lookup yields CDR1 SNHLY and CDR2 FYNNEI. Trimming at V came to 5 bases and at J to 10 bases, leaving 10 bases not matched to a gene. This CDR3 is 15 amino acids long. The DNA for the CDR3 is TGTGCCAGCAGTAGGCCCCCAGGGGGCGGGTCACCCCTCCACTTT. Protein sequence: CASSRPPGGGSPLHF.

V and J are TRBV4-1 and TRBJ2-3; TRBD1 agrees at 12 bases. Looked up from germline, CDR1 is MGHRA and CDR2 is YSYEKL. The CDR3 is 17 amino acids. Losses at the gene ends were 1 base for V and 6 bases for J; bases not matched to a gene: 8. In nucleotides, the CDR3 is TGCGCCAGCAGCCAAGGGTGGGGACAGGGGGCTATGGATACGCAGTATTTT. Amino acid sequence: CASSQGWGQGAMDTQYF.

This clone came up once. The V gene is TRBV6-5, the J gene TRBJ2-5; tentative D call: TRBD2 (5 bases). The CDR3 totals 13 residues. Germline V CDR1 and CDR2: MNHEY, SVGAGI. Trimming took 6 bases from V and 0 from J, leaving 8 bases between them. CDR3 protein: CASSPDYQETQYF. CDR3 sequence (DNA): TGTGCCAGCAGCCCGGACTACCAAGAGACCCAGTACTTC.

The chain carries TRBV30 and TRBJ2-3; 8 bases are shared with TRBD1. Germline-derived CDR1 and CDR2 are GTSNPN and SVGIG (reference sequence). V was pared by 0 bases and J by 6 bases, with 8 bases of the junction left unmatched. This CDR3 comprises 15 residues. CDR3 region: CAWSVGAGGMDTQYF. In DNA form, the CDR3 reads TGTGCCTGGAGTGTAGGGGCAGGGGGCATGGATACGCAGTATTTT. The full variable domain, rest sourced from reference TRBV30 and TRBJ2-3, is SQTIHQWPATLVQPVGSPLSLECTVEGTSNPNLYWYRQAAGRGLQLLFYSVGIGQISSEVPQNLSASRPQDRQFILSSKKLLLSDSGFYLCAWSVGAGGMDTQYFGPGTRLTVL.

The genes are TRBV6-5 and TRBJ1-1, with a possible D match to TRBD1 (6 bases). Germline CDR1 MNHEY, CDR2 SVGAGI. The CDR3 consists of 14 residues. The V end lost 7 bases, the J end lost 0 bases, and 12 bases lay between the germline ends. CDR3: CASKGEWVNTEAFF. The DNA of the CDR3 is TGTGCCAGCAAGGGGGAATGGGTGAACACTGAAGCTTTCTTT.

The chain is built from TRBV5-1 and TRBJ1-1; 7 bases are a match to TRBD1. Trimming took 0 bases from V and 8 from J; bases not matched to a gene: 7. CDR1 is SGHRS, CDR2 YFSETQ, per germline. This CDR3 spans 14 amino acids. The CDR3 is CASSLGETGTEAFF. In DNA, the CDR3 is TGCGCCAGCAGCTTGGGCGAGACAGGGACCGAAGCTTTCTTT. Using reference TRBV5-1 and TRBJ1-1 for the parts outside the CDR3, the full variable domain is KAGVTQTPRYLIKTRGQQVTLSCSPISGHRSVSWYQQTPGQGLQFLFEYFSETQRNKGNFPGRFSGRQFSNSRSEMNVSTLELGDSALYLCASSLGETGTEAFFGQGTRLTVV.

This chain uses TRBV7-9 with TRBJ1-5; 7 bases are shared with TRBD1. J lost 5 bases, V lost 5 bases, and 9 bases had no gene match. Germline V gene lookup returns CDR1 SEHNR and CDR2 FQNEAQ (reference sequence). The CDR3 has 15 amino acids. Written as DNA, the CDR3 is TGTGCCAGCAGCCTAGACAGGGAGGTCGATCAGCCCCAGCATTTT. This codes for CASSLDREVDQPQHF.

The gene calls are TRBV15 and TRBJ1-2, with TRBD1 matching 11 bases. The trim removed 3 bases at V and 7 bases at J, leaving 7 bases unmatched. The germline V gene encodes CDR1 LNHNV and CDR2 YYDKDF (reference sequence). The CDR3 is 15 amino acids. CDR3 sequence: CATSRGQGELGGYTF. In DNA, the CDR3 is TGTGCCACCAGCAGGGGACAGGGGGAATTAGGTGGCTACACCTTC.

This clone was recorded once. The genes are TRBV3-1 (or the pseudogene TRBV3-2) and TRBJ1-4, with D unclear. CDR1 LGHDT and CDR2 YNNKEL come from the germline V gene (reference sequence). There are 13 residues in the CDR3. Trimming pared 2 bases from V and 6 bases from J, leaving 7 bases between. This chain's CDR3 is CASSQFIHEKLFF. In nucleotides, the CDR3 is TGTGCCAGCAGCCAATTTATACATGAAAAACTGTTTTTT.

V and J are TRBV29-1 and TRBJ1-2; TRBD1 aligns across 8 bases. Germline V gives CDR1 SQVTM, CDR2 ANQGSEA. The CDR3 totals 13 residues. V trimming: 6 bases; J trimming: 5 bases; junction bases outside the gene matches: 8. The CDR3 DNA follows: TGCAGCGTCAGGACAGGGACACGATATGGCTACACCTTC. This translates into CSVRTGTRYGYTF.

This chain joins TRBV6-5 and TRBJ1-2, with D unclear. V was shortened by 9 bases and J by 1 base, with 15 bases between the two germline ends. This CDR3 contains 14 residues. CDR1 and CDR2 from the germline V gene are MNHEY and SVGAGI. CDR3 amino acids: CASLTEVNNYGYTF. The CDR3 region has the DNA TGTGCCAGTCTGACGGAAGTTAATAACTATGGCTACACCTTC.

As for this clone: Other DNA sequences from this sample encode an identical CDR3 as well. V and J are TRBV5-1 and TRBJ2-5; no clear D gene. Trimming left V 3 bases short and J 2 bases short, with 8 bases between. In germline, CDR1 is SGHRS, CDR2 YFSETQ. CDR3 size: 13 residues. CDR3 bases: TGCGCCAGCAGCTCTAGGGAACAAGAGACCCAGTACTTC. Amino acids: CASSSREQETQYF.